Listed below are T cell receptor beta chains from one sample, sequenced in a study of T cell repertoires in cytomegalovirus infection. TCRdb independently ran MiXCR on the reads; one entry per CDR3 protein. The sample has a few hundred thousand distinct CDR3 sequences, roughly 13% seen once. Sample: PBMCs. These TCRs come from a human donor in good health (CMV status not recorded). Some clones in this sample may be carry-over from other donors' samples. Each CDR3 is given with its conserved first and last residue. A D gene is named only where the DNA matches it firmly. Some rows mark clone size as missing; the rest say once, few, many or name a class of expanded clone.

V gene	D gene	clone size	J gene	CDR3 protein	CDR3 DNA
TRBV5-1	TRBD1	-	TRBJ1-1	CASSVGQGTEAFF	TGCGCCAGCAGCGTGGGACAGGGCACTGAAGCTTTCTTT
TRBV28	-	many	TRBJ1-5	CASSLGNSNQPQHF	TGTGCCAGCAGTTTGGGCAATAGCAATCAGCCCCAGCATTTT
TRBV6-2/TRBV6-3	TRBD2	many	TRBJ2-5	CASSYSAGGETQYF	TGTGCCAGCAGTTACTCAGCGGGAGGAGAGACCCAGTACTTC
TRBV20-1	TRBD1	few	TRBJ2-1	CSAGTGAKVDEQFF	TGCAGTGCTGGGACAGGGGCGAAGGTAGATGAGCAGTTCTTC
TRBV20-1	-	few	TRBJ1-5	CSARPGTVNQPQHF	TGCAGTGCTAGGCCTGGGACGGTCAATCAGCCCCAGCATTTT
TRBV2	-	many	TRBJ2-1	CASRLGLVIHEQFF	TGTGCCAGCAGACTCGGACTTGTCATCCATGAGCAGTTCTTC
TRBV7-6	-	many	TRBJ1-2	CASSPPRSTGPGGYTF	TGTGCCAGCAGCCCACCTAGATCGACAGGCCCTGGGGGCTACACCTTC
TRBV6-5	-	-	TRBJ2-5	CAARVGALGGTQYF	TGTGCTGCGAGAGTAGGGGCCCTCGGGGGGACCCAGTACTTC
TRBV20-1	TRBD2	-	TRBJ2-3	CSASSPRSGGTTDTQYF	TGCAGTGCTAGTAGTCCGCGGAGCGGGGGAACCACAGATACGCAGTATTTT
TRBV20-1	-	few	TRBJ1-3	CSATPTRFHTIYF	TGCAGTGCTACCCCGACTCGTTTTCACACCATATATTTT
TRBV10-3	-	-	TRBJ2-2	CAISELVDTGELFF	TGTGCCATCAGTGAGTTAGTGGACACCGGGGAGCTGTTTTTT